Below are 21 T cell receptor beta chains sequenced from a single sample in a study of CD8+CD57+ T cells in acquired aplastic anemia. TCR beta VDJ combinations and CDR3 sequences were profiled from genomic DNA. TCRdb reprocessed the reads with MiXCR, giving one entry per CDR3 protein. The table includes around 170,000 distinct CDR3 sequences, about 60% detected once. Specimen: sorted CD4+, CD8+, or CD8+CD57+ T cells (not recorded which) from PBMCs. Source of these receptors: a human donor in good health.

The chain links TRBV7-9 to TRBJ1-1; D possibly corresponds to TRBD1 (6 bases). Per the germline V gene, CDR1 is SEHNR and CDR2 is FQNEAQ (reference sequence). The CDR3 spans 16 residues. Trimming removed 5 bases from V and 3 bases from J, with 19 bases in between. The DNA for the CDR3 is TGTGCCAGCAGCCACCCGGTAGGGGGAGGGGACACTGAAGCTTTCTTT. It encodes CASSHPVGGGDTEAFF.

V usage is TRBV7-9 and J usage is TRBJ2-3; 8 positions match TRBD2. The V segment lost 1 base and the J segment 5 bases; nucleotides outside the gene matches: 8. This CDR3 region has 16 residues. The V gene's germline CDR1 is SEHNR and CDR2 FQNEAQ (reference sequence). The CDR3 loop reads CASSLGIAGMRDTQYF. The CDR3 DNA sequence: TGTGCCAGCAGCTTAGGGATAGCGGGGATGAGAGATACGCAGTATTTT.

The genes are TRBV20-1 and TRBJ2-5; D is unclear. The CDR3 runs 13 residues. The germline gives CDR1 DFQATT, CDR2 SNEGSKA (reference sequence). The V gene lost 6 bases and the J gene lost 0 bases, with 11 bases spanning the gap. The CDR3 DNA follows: TGCAGTGCACCCGACATAAACCAAGAGACCCAGTACTTC. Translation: CSAPDINQETQYF.

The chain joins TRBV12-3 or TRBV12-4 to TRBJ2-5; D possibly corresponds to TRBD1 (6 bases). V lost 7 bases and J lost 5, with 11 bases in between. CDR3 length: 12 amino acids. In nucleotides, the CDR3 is TGTGCCAGCACGACAGGATTGGAGACCCAGTACTTC. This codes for CASTTGLETQYF.

The CDR3 region is CASSSDRGNYGYTF. As DNA, the CDR3 is TGTGCCAGTAGTAGCGACAGGGGCAACTATGGCTACACCTTC. V usage is TRBV19 and J usage is TRBJ1-2; 8 nucleotides match TRBD1. The germline V gene encodes CDR1 LNHDA and CDR2 SQIVND (reference sequence). The length of the CDR3 is 14 residues. With 4 bases clipped from V and 2 bases from J, the junction kept 3 bases outside the gene matches.

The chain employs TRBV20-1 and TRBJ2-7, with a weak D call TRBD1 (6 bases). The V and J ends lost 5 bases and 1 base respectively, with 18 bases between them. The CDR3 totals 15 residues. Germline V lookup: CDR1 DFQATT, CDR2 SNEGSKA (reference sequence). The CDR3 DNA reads TGCAGTGCTCGTGGCGAGGGGGTAGGGTCCTACGAGCAGTACTTC. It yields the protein CSARGEGVGSYEQYF.

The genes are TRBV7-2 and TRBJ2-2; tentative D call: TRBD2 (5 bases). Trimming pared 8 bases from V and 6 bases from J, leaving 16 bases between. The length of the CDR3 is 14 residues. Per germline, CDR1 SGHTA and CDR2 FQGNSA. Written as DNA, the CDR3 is TGTGCCAGCGAAAGCGCGGGTGGTGCCGGGGAGCTGTTTTTT. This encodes CASESAGGAGELFF.

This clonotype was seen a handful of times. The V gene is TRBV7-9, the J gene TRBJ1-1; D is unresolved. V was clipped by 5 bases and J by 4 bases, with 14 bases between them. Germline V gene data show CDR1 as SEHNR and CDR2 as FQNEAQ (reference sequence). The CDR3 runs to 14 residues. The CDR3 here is CASSLGEDGTEAFF. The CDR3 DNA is TGTGCCAGCAGCCTCGGGGAGGATGGCACTGAAGCTTTCTTT.

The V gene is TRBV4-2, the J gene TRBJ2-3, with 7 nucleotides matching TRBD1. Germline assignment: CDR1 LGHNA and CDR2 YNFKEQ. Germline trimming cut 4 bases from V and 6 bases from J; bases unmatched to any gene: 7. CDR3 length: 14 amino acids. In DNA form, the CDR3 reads TGTGCCAGCAGCCCCCGAGCGGACAGGGATACGCAGTATTTT. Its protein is CASSPRADRDTQYF.

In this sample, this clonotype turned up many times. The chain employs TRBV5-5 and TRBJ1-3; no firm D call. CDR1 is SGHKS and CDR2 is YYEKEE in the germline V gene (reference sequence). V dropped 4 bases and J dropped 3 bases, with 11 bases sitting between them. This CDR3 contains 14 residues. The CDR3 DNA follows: TGTGCCAGCAGCATTGGGCCTGATGGAAACACCATATATTTT. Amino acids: CASSIGPDGNTIYF.

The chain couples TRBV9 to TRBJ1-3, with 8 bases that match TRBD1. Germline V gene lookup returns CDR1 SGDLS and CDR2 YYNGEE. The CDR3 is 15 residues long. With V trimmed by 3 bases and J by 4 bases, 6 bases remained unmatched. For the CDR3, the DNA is TGTGCCAGCAGCGAATCCGGGACAGGAGGAAACACCATATATTTT. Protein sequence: CASSESGTGGNTIYF.

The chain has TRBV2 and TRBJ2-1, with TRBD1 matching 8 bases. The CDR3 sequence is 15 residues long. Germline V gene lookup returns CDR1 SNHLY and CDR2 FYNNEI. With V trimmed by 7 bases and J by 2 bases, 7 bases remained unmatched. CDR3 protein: CASTDKTGAYNEQFF. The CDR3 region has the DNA TGTGCCAGCACTGACAAGACAGGGGCCTACAATGAGCAGTTCTTC.

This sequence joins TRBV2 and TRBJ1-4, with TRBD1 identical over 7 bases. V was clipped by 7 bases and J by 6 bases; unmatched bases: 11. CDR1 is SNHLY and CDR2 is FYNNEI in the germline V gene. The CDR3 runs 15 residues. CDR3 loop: CASTFETGLDEKLFF. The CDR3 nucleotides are TGTGCCAGCACATTTGAGACAGGGTTAGATGAAAAACTGTTTTTT. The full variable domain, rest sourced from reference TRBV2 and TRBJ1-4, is EPEVTQTPSHQVTQMGQEVILRCVPISNHLYFYWYRQILGQKVEFLVSFYNNEISEKSEIFDDQFSVERPDGSNFTLKIRSTKLEDSAMYFCASTFETGLDEKLFFGSGTQLSVL.

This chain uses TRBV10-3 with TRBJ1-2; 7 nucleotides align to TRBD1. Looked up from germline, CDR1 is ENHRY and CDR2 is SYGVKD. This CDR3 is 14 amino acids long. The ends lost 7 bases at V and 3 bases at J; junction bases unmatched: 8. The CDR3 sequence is CAINPQGFDYGYTF. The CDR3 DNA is TGTGCCATCAACCCACAGGGGTTTGACTATGGCTACACCTTC.

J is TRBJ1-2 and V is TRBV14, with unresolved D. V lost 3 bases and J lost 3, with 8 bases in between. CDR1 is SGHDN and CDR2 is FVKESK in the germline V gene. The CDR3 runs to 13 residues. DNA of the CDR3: TGTGCCAGCAGCCAGGAAAGGGACTATGGCTACACCTTC. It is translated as CASSQERDYGYTF. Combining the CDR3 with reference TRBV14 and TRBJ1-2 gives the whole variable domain EAGVTQFPSHSVIEKGQTVTLRCDPISGHDNLYWYRRVMGKEIKFLLHFVKESKQDESGMPNNRFLAERTGGTYSTLKVQPAELEDSGVYFCASSQERDYGYTFGSGTRLTVV.

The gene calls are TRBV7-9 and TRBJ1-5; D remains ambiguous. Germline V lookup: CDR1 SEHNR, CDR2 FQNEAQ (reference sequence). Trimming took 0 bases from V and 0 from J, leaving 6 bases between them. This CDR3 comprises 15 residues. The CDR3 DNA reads TGTGCCAGCAGCTTAGCGGGCCATAGCAATCAGCCCCAGCATTTT. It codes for CASSLAGHSNQPQHF.

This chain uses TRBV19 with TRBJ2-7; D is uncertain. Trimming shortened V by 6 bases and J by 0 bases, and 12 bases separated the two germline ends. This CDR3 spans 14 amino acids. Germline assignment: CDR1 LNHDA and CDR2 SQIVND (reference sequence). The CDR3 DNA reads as TGTGCCAGTAGCCGGACGTCGAGCTCCTACGAGCAGTACTTC. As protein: CASSRTSSSYEQYF.

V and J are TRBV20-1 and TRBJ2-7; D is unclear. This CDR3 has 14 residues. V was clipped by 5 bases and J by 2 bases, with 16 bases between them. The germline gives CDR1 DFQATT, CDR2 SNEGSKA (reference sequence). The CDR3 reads CSADSPDETYEQYF. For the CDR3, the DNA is TGCAGTGCTGATAGCCCAGACGAGACCTACGAGCAGTACTTC.

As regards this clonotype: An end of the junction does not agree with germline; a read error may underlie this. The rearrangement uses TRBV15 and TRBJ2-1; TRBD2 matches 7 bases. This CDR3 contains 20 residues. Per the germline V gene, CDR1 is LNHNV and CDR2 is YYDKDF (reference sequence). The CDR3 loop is CATSRVDGRRGVGSYNEQSF. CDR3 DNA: TGTGCCACCAGCAGAGTAGACGGGAGGAGAGGTGTGGGCTCCTACAATGAGCAGTCCTTC.

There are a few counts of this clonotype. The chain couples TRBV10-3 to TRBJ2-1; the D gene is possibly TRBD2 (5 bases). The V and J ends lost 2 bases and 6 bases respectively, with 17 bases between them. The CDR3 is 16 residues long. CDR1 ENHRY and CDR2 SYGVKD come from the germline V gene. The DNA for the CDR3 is TGTGCCATCAGTGAGGTCATAGTGGGAGAATTCAATGAGCAGTTCTTC. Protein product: CAISEVIVGEFNEQFF.

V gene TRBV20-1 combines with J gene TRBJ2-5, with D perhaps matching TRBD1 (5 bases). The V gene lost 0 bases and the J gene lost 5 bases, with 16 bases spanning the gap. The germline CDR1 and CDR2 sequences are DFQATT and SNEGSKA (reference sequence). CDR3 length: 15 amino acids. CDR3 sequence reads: CSARDGAGLGETQYF. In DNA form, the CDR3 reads TGCAGTGCTAGAGATGGGGCAGGGCTAGGGGAGACCCAGTACTTC.